Below are 5 T cell receptor beta chains sequenced from a single sample in a study of PD-L1 blockade in urothelial cancer. TCRdb's table, derived via immunoSEQ multiplex PCR, lists solely in-frame clones and lacks some. The data contain about 19,000 clones, 80% to 90% of them singletons. Sequenced here: PBMCs, sampled around atezolizumab (anti-PD-L1) treatment. These receptors came from a man aged 50 or older with urothelial cancer.

The chain carries TRBV9 and TRBJ1-5, with D perhaps TRBD1 (6 bases). The germline V gene encodes CDR1 SGDLS and CDR2 YYNGEE. CDR3 length: 15 residues. V was trimmed by 0 bases and J by 7 bases, leaving 14 bases between them. The CDR3 DNA sequence: TGTGCCAGCAGCGTAGCGGGCAGGGGCCAACAGCCCCAGCATTTT. It encodes CASSVAGRGQQPQHF.

The V call is TRBV2, the J call TRBJ2-3; possible D gene TRBD1, 6 bases. The ends were cut back, 3 bases at V and 5 bases at J, with 12 bases in the middle. Per germline, CDR1 SNHLY and CDR2 FYNNEI. The CDR3 length is 14 residues. The CDR3 DNA follows: TGTGCCAGCAGTGACGTCAGGGGAATAGATACGCAGTATTTT. This encodes CASSDVRGIDTQYF.

This clone came up once. The chain combines TRBV6-4 with TRBJ2-2, with D perhaps matching TRBD2 (5 bases). CDR3 size: 15 residues. Germline V gene data show CDR1 as MRHNA and CDR2 as SNTAGT. The germline V and J ends were trimmed by 5 bases and 1 base, with 11 bases remaining between them. CDR3 amino acids: CASSQTTMNTGELFF. The CDR3 coding sequence is TGTGCCAGCAGTCAGACGACTATGAACACCGGGGAGCTGTTTTTT.

The rearrangement joins TRBV4-1 to TRBJ1-6, with TRBD1 matching 8 bases. This CDR3 contains 18 residues. Germline trimming cut 0 bases from V and 5 bases from J; bases unmatched to any gene: 9. Germline loops: CDR1 MGHRA, CDR2 YSYEKL. CDR3 sequence reads: CASSQDPPDRAHNSPLHF. DNA for the CDR3: TGCGCCAGCAGCCAAGACCCCCCGGACAGGGCCCATAATTCACCCCTCCACTTT.

The CDR3 sequence is CASSLTAGFTGELFF. The CDR3 nucleotides read TGTGCCAGCAGCTTAACAGCGGGATTCACCGGGGAGCTGTTTTTT. The chain is built from TRBV7-2 and TRBJ2-2, with 7 positions matching TRBD2. The V gene end was trimmed by 2 bases and the J gene end by 4 bases; junction bases not matched to a gene: 4. The CDR3 spans 15 residues. Germline loops: CDR1 SGHTA, CDR2 FQGNSA.